The clone carrying this TCR beta chain was picked up one time. The table came from immunoSEQ multiplex PCR; TCRdb's copy has only in-frame clones and leaves some out. The sample holds under 300,000 clones, approximately 80% seen once. This specimen belongs to a study of control samples from healthy donors and cancer patients. This CDR3 is 13 amino acids long. Between the trimmed V and J ends, which lost 5 bases and 2 bases, there was a span of 13 bases. CDR1 is SQVTM and CDR2 is ANQGSEA in the germline V gene. The sample comprised PBMCs. This receptor was identified in an older woman with lung cancer. This chain links TRBV29-1 with TRBJ2-7; tentatively, D is TRBD1 (6 bases). The CDR3: CSVKQGDPYEQYF. The DNA of the CDR3 is TGCAGCGTTAAACAGGGAGATCCCTACGAGCAGTACTTC.